This T cell receptor (beta chain) was recorded in a study of PD-1 and CTLA-4 blockade in melanoma. The repertoire was sequenced with immunoSEQ multiplex PCR; TCRdb's copy has only in-frame clones and lacks some. The table has more than 25,000 clones, 85% to 90% seen once. This clone is deemed medium-sized (0.01 to 0.1%). There are 13 residues in the CDR3. CDR1 and CDR2 (germline): MNHEY, SVGAGI. The V and J ends lost 8 bases and 5 bases respectively, with 10 bases between them. The sequenced sample was CD8+ T cells from peripheral blood, obtained before anti-PD-1 treatment. The sequence derives from a human donor with melanoma. The rearrangement uses TRBV6-5 and TRBJ1-6; D not certain. CDR3 bases: TGTGCCAGCGGGATCACTCATAATTCACCCCTCCACTTT. It codes for CASGITHNSPLHF.